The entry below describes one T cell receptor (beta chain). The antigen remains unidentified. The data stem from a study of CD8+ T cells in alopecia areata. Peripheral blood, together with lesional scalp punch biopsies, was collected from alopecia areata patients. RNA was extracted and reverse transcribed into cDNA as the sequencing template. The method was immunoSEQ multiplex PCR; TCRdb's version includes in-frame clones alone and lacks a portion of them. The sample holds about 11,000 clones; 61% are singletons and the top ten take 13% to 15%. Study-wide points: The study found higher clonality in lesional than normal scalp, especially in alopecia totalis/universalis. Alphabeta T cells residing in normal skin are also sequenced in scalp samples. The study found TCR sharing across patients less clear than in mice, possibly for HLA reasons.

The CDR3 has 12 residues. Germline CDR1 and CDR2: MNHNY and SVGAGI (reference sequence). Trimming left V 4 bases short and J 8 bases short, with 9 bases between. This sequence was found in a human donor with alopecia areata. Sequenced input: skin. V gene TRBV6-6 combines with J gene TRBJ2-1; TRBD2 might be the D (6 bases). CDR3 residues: CASSSREDEQFF. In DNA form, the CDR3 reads TGTGCCAGCAGTTCCAGGGAGGATGAGCAGTTCTTC.